The rows below give T cell receptor beta chains drawn from one sample of a study of blood T cell repertoires in COVID-19. Profiling relied on immunoSEQ multiplex PCR, and the TCRdb table lists in-frame clones only, not all of them. The sample has about 400,000 clones, 86% seen once. The sample comprised peripheral blood. The receptors were gathered from a woman aged 25-40 years with active or convalescent COVID-19. Each CDR3 is given with its conserved first and last residue. The D gene is left open where the match is weak. The size of a clone is reported for some rows only, either as once, few or many, or as a class for expanded clones.

CASSLSVTGGVHQPQHF TGTGCCAGCAGTTTATCGGTGACAGGGGGTGTGCATCAGCCCCAGCATTTT TRBJ1-5 few TRBD1 TRBV27
CASSQASGNPDTQYF TGTGCCAGCAGCCAGGCTAGCGGGAATCCAGATACGCAGTATTTT TRBJ2-3 - TRBD2 TRBV4-2
CASSTRDRGRNEQFF TGCGCCAGCAGCACACGGGACAGGGGAAGAAATGAGCAGTTCTTC TRBJ2-1 few TRBD1 TRBV5-1
CAWSQFTDNVYGYTF TGTGCCTGGAGCCAATTCACGGACAACGTCTATGGCTACACCTTC TRBJ1-2 once - TRBV30
CASSQEAGHNSPLHF TGTGCCAGCAGCCAAGAAGCAGGCCATAATTCACCCCTCCACTTT TRBJ1-6 - - TRBV3-1/TRBV3-2
CASSPQGWDEQFF TGTGCCAGTAGTCCCCAGGGGTGGGATGAGCAGTTCTTC TRBJ2-1 - - TRBV19
CASSLAGGPTDTQYF TGTGCCAGCAGCTTAGCGGGAGGGCCGACAGATACGCAGTATTTT TRBJ2-3 - TRBD2 TRBV7-6
CASSAQDTQYF TGTGCCAGCAGTGCACAGGATACGCAGTATTTT TRBJ2-3 - - TRBV2
CASSGQGASNEKLFF TGTGCCAGCTCAGGACAGGGGGCATCTAATGAAAAACTGTTTTTT TRBJ1-4 - TRBD1 TRBV18
CASSLGGSSYNEQFF TGTGCCAGCAGCTTGGGCGGGAGCTCCTACAATGAGCAGTTCTTC TRBJ2-1 - TRBD2 TRBV5-4
CASRDRDSPNEKLFF TGTGCCAGCAGAGACAGGGACAGCCCAAATGAAAAACTGTTTTTT TRBJ1-4 - TRBD1 TRBV6-5
CASRAGVLAGGDGELFF TGTGCCAGCAGGGCGGGAGTCCTAGCGGGAGGAGACGGGGAGCTGTTTTTT TRBJ2-2 - TRBD2 TRBV2
CASSPLGGPGKNIQYF TGTGCCAGCAGCCCCCTCGGAGGGCCTGGCAAAAACATTCAGTACTTC TRBJ2-4 - - TRBV5-5
CASSVGQGLNTEAFF TGTGCCAGCAGCGTAGGGCAGGGCTTGAACACTGAAGCTTTCTTT TRBJ1-1 - - TRBV9
CASSQSLAGVYNEQFF TGTGCCAGCAGCCAATCCTTAGCGGGAGTCTACAATGAGCAGTTCTTC TRBJ2-1 few TRBD2 TRBV4-2
CASSPIAGNEQFF TGCGCCAGCAGCCCCATAGCGGGAAATGAGCAGTTCTTC TRBJ2-1 - TRBD2 TRBV10-2
CASMGRQGAVQPQHF TGTGCCAGCATGGGGAGGCAGGGGGCGGTTCAGCCCCAGCATTTT TRBJ1-5 - TRBD1 TRBV6-5
CASSTTGVEAFF TGTGCCAGCAGCACAACAGGAGTGGAAGCTTTCTTT TRBJ1-1 - - TRBV3-1/TRBV3-2
CASSPPFMRERTDTQYF TGTGCCAGCAGTCCCCCGTTCATGCGGGAACGCACAGATACGCAGTATTTT TRBJ2-3 - - TRBV27
CAITLTRDREATNEKLFF TGTGCCATCACCCTGACCCGGGACAGGGAAGCTACTAATGAAAAACTGTTTTTT TRBJ1-4 - TRBD1 TRBV10-3
CASRDRISNQPQHF TGCGCCAGCAGGGACAGGATTAGCAATCAGCCCCAGCATTTT TRBJ1-5 - TRBD1 TRBV10-1
CASSPLQGARGYTF TGTGCCAGCAGCCCGCTCCAGGGGGCTCGGGGCTACACCTTC TRBJ1-2 - TRBD1 TRBV3-1/TRBV3-2
CASSPTGGNQPQHF TGTGCCAGCAGTCCTACAGGGGGCAATCAGCCCCAGCATTTT TRBJ1-5 once TRBD1 TRBV6-5
CASSTPSGRDYGYTF TGTGCCAGCAGTACCCCATCGGGTAGAGACTATGGCTACACCTTC TRBJ1-2 - - TRBV6-5
CAWGPRGNEQFF TGTGCCTGGGGACCCAGGGGGAATGAGCAGTTCTTC TRBJ2-1 few TRBD1 TRBV30
CAISESSGVGTDTQYF TGTGCCATCAGTGAGTCGAGCGGGGTCGGCACAGATACGCAGTATTTT TRBJ2-3 - TRBD2 TRBV10-3
CASSQGGSNTEAFF TGTGCCAGCAGCCAAGGGGGCAGCAACACTGAAGCTTTCTTT TRBJ1-1 - - TRBV3-1/TRBV3-2